The 29 T cell receptor beta chains below come from one sample, sequenced in a study of sequential checkpoint blockade in melanoma. Data came from immunoSEQ multiplex PCR; TCRdb stores just in-frame clones and leaves some out. The repertoire holds approximately 11,000 clones, with 25% to 30% as singletons. The treatment is: randomized to nivolumab then ipilimumab (arm A) or the reverse (arm B). The specimen was tumor tissue (inferred from file names), collected from a patient given nivolumab and ipilimumab in sequence. The receptors were gathered from a human donor with melanoma.

This clone was seen a handful of times. This sequence joins TRBV30 and TRBJ2-3; no reliable D call. The germline V gene has CDR1 GTSNPN and CDR2 SVGIG (reference sequence). V was pared by 0 bases and J by 4 bases, with 14 bases between. This CDR3 is built from 15 residues. CDR3 in amino acids: CAWSVSPLPPDTQYF. As DNA, the CDR3 is TGTGCCTGGAGTGTATCCCCGTTGCCTCCAGATACGCAGTATTTT. Drawing the rest from reference TRBV30 and TRBJ2-3, the complete variable domain is SQTIHQWPATLVQPVGSPLSLECTVEGTSNPNLYWYRQAAGRGLQLLFYSVGIGQISSEVPQNLSASRPQDRQFILSSKKLLLSDSGFYLCAWSVSPLPPDTQYFGPGTRLTVL.

The CDR3 DNA sequence: TGTGCCAGTAGTATAGATTCAGGACAACTGAACACTGAAGCTTTCTTT. Translating gives CASSIDSGQLNTEAFF. The rearrangement uses TRBV19 and TRBJ1-1, with D tentatively TRBD1 (5 bases). The CDR3 length is 16 residues. In germline, CDR1 is LNHDA, CDR2 SQIVND (reference sequence). V was cut by 0 bases and J by 0 bases, with 11 bases left in between.

This clone turned up a few times. The chain uses TRBV6-8 and TRBJ1-3, with 9 bases aligning to TRBD1. CDR1 MNHGY and CDR2 SAAAGT come from the germline V gene. V dropped 8 bases and J dropped 4; count of bases not matched to a gene: 9. The length of the CDR3 is 15 residues. The CDR3 loop is CASHYPGTGGNTIYF. The CDR3 region has the DNA TGTGCCAGCCACTACCCCGGGACAGGGGGAAACACCATATATTTT.

The V gene is TRBV11-3, the J gene TRBJ1-3; a weak D match, TRBD1 (5 bases). V was shortened by 3 bases and J by 0 bases, with 9 bases between the two germline ends. The CDR3 runs 15 residues. CDR1 is SGHNT and CDR2 is YENEEA in the germline V gene. This CDR3 is CASSLGVLSGNTIYF. The CDR3, as DNA: TGTGCCAGCAGCTTGGGGGTACTCTCTGGAAACACCATATATTTT.

This clone was counted only a few times. This chain uses TRBV6-8 with TRBJ2-2; D not certain. The CDR3 totals 15 residues. Germline V gene lookup returns CDR1 MNHGY and CDR2 SAAAGT. The germline V and J ends were trimmed by 2 bases and 0 bases, with 7 bases remaining between them. The CDR3 loop is CASSYGAANTGELFF. Here the CDR3 DNA reads TGTGCCAGCAGTTACGGCGCAGCGAACACCGGGGAGCTGTTTTTT.

CDR3 sequence (DNA): TGTGCCAGTAGTACGACAGGGTTTGGAGGCTACACCTTC. Protein product: CASSTTGFGGYTF. The chain carries TRBV19 and TRBJ1-2, with 7 bases lining up with TRBD1. Trimming at V came to 4 bases and at J to 8 bases, leaving 7 bases not matched to a gene. This CDR3 is 13 amino acids long. Germline CDR1 is LNHDA and CDR2 is SQIVND (reference sequence).

This clone counts as medium-sized. The chain carries TRBV6-8 and TRBJ1-2; D is perhaps TRBD1 (5 bases). V lost 0 bases, J lost 8 bases, and 16 bases lay in between. The CDR3 is 15 residues long. The V gene's germline CDR1 is MNHGY and CDR2 SAAAGT. CDR3 in amino acids: CASSYSTLGVWGYTF. Written as DNA, the CDR3 is TGTGCCAGCAGTTACTCGACTTTGGGGGTCTGGGGCTACACCTTC.

The chain uses TRBV6-8 and TRBJ2-7; D gene unclear. Germline V gene lookup returns CDR1 MNHGY and CDR2 SAAAGT. Trimming took off 0 bases at V and 2 bases at J, with 2 bases between the two ends. The CDR3 length is 12 residues. CDR3 sequence reads: CASSYSPYEQYF. The CDR3 DNA reads TGTGCCAGCAGTTACTCACCCTACGAGCAGTACTTC.

This clone has a handful of counts. This chain joins TRBV14 and TRBJ2-3; D not resolved. From germline, CDR1 is SGHDN and CDR2 FVKESK. CDR3 length: 12 residues. Trimming shortened V by 2 bases and J by 5 bases, and 5 bases separated the two germline ends. The CDR3 loop is CASSQYVDTQYF. CDR3 nucleotide sequence: TGTGCCAGCAGCCAATATGTAGATACGCAGTATTTT.

The CDR3 reads CASREGLAGAYEQYF. The DNA for the CDR3 is TGTGCCAGCAGGGAGGGACTAGCGGGGGCCTACGAGCAGTACTTC. The V gene is TRBV6-8, the J gene TRBJ2-7, with TRBD2 matching over 14 bases. The J segment lost 2 bases and the V segment lost 6 bases, leaving 3 bases of the junction unmatched. This CDR3 is 15 amino acids long. Germline lookup yields CDR1 MNHGY and CDR2 SAAAGT.

This clone has at least ten counts. The chain uses TRBV7-5 and TRBJ1-1. TRBV7-5 is given as a pseudogene. The CDR3 length is 15 residues. CDR3 nucleotides: TGTGCCAGCAGCTGGGGTAAGATCGGGAACACTGAAGCTTTCTTT. This sequence encodes CASSWGKIGNTEAFF.

The gene calls are TRBV1 and TRBJ2-1. TRBV1 is an annotated pseudogene. CDR3 length: 16 residues. DNA of the CDR3: TGCGCCAGCAGCCAGAAAGGGCGAACAGTAGCAAATGAGCAGTTCTTC. It encodes CASSQKGRTVANEQFF.

This clone is categorized as medium-sized (0.01 to 0.1%). The chain couples TRBV29-1 to TRBJ1-2; D uncertain. The CDR3 extends over 14 amino acids. Germline CDR1 and CDR2: SQVTM and ANQGSEA. With 3 bases removed from V and 3 bases from J, the gap between germline ends came to 14 bases. The DNA for the CDR3 is TGCAGCGTTGATATCGCCAGATCGGACTATGGCTACACCTTC. Amino acids: CSVDIARSDYGYTF.

The V and J genes are TRBV4-1 and TRBJ2-2, with 8 positions matching TRBD1. CDR3 length: 17 amino acids. The V segment lost 6 bases and the J segment 1 base; nucleotides outside the gene matches: 10. The germline gives CDR1 MGHRA, CDR2 YSYEKL. Written as DNA, the CDR3 is TGCGCCAGCAGTCGCGTTTGGGGACAGGTGAACACCGGGGAGCTGTTTTTT. Protein sequence: CASSRVWGQVNTGELFF.

The chain couples TRBV12-5 to TRBJ1-2, with 7 nucleotides matching TRBD1. The CDR3 runs 16 residues. Germline CDR1 LGHNT, CDR2 FRNRAP. With 0 bases clipped from V and 5 bases from J, the junction kept 9 bases outside the gene matches. For the CDR3, the DNA is TGTGCTAGTGGTTTGGTCCCCCGAGGGACAGAGTATGGCTACACCTTC. Encoded protein: CASGLVPRGTEYGYTF. Together with reference TRBV12-5 and TRBJ1-2, the CDR3 gives the full variable domain: DARVTQTPRHKVTEMGQEVTMRCQPILGHNTVFWYRQTMMQGLELLAYFRNRAPLDDSGMPKDRFSAEMPDATLATLKIQPSEPRDSAVYFCASGLVPRGTEYGYTFGSGTRLTVV.

The J gene is TRBJ2-6, the V gene TRBV25-1; the D is unclear. CDR1 and CDR2 (germline): MGHDK, SYGVNS. Trimming took 2 bases from V and 1 from J, leaving 12 bases between them. The CDR3 loop spans 17 amino acids. CDR3 coding DNA: TGTGCCAGCAGTGAAAAGACCATTCTATCTGGGGCCAACGTCCTGACTTTC. Its translation is CASSEKTILSGANVLTF.

This clone is classed as medium-sized. J is TRBJ1-4 and V is TRBV6-8, with a tentative D call TRBD1 (5 bases). CDR3 length: 16 amino acids. Germline CDR1 and CDR2: MNHGY and SAAAGT. The V end lost 4 bases, the J end lost 10 bases, and 22 bases lay between the germline ends. Here the CDR3 reads CASSFDTGPTEGKLFF. CDR3 coding DNA: TGTGCCAGCAGTTTCGACACAGGACCAACCGAGGGAAAACTGTTTTTT.

The chain couples TRBV5-1 to TRBJ2-5, with 10 bases identical to TRBD1. With V trimmed by 4 bases and J by 4 bases, 4 bases remained unmatched. Per the germline V gene, CDR1 is SGHRS and CDR2 is YFSETQ. CDR3 length equals 14 residues. CDR3 in DNA: TGCGCCAGCAGCATAGACAGGGGGCGAGAGACCCAGTACTTC. Amino acids: CASSIDRGRETQYF. Supplemented by reference TRBV5-1 and TRBJ2-5, the full variable domain reads KAGVTQTPRYLIKTRGQQVTLSCSPISGHRSVSWYQQTPGQGLQFLFEYFSETQRNKGNFPGRFSGRQFSNSRSEMNVSTLELGDSALYLCASSIDRGRETQYFGPGTRLLVL.

The rearrangement joins TRBV5-1 to TRBJ2-1; TRBD2 aligns across 10 bases. With V trimmed by 3 bases and J by 5 bases, 5 bases remained unmatched. The CDR3 contains 15 residues. In germline, CDR1 is SGHRS, CDR2 YFSETQ. CDR3 nucleotides: TGCGCCAGCAGCTCGGGGACTAGCGATCACAATGAGCAGTTCTTC. Amino acid sequence: CASSSGTSDHNEQFF.

This clone appeared many times. This chain uses TRBV6-8 with TRBJ2-5; tentative D call: TRBD1 (6 bases). CDR1 MNHGY and CDR2 SAAAGT come from the germline V gene. V lost 4 bases, J lost 2 bases, and 11 bases lay in between. This CDR3 has 14 amino acids. As DNA, the CDR3 is TGTGCCAGCAGTTTTTCCACAGGGCAAGAGACCCAGTACTTC. This gives the protein CASSFSTGQETQYF.

The V gene is TRBV6-8, the J gene TRBJ2-5; D remains unclear. This CDR3 has 13 residues. Trimming cost V 2 bases and J 2 bases, with 6 bases left between them. Germline CDR1 is MNHGY and CDR2 is SAAAGT. CDR3 in amino acids: CASSYQFQETQYF. CDR3 in DNA: TGTGCCAGCAGTTACCAGTTTCAAGAGACCCAGTACTTC.

This clone was picked up a small number of times. The chain has TRBV19 and TRBJ1-6; a weak D match, TRBD1 (6 bases). CDR3 size: 16 residues. Trimming took 4 bases from V and 0 from J, leaving 10 bases between them. Per the germline V gene, CDR1 is LNHDA and CDR2 is SQIVND (reference sequence). CDR3 protein: CASSRDRSSYNSPLHF. The CDR3 nucleotides read TGTGCCAGTAGTAGAGACAGGAGCTCCTATAATTCACCCCTCCACTTT.

This clone was seen only a few times. The chain carries TRBV11-3 and TRBJ2-7; 7 nucleotides agree with TRBD1. Trimming cost V 3 bases and J 2 bases; bases outside gene matches: 7. Looked up from germline, CDR1 is SGHNT and CDR2 is YENEEA. The CDR3 runs to 15 residues. In DNA form, the CDR3 reads TGTGCCAGCAGCTTCCCGACAGGGTCAACCTACGAGCAGTACTTC. It specifies CASSFPTGSTYEQYF.

The gene calls are TRBV7-2 and TRBJ1-5; unclear D gene. Deletions cut 0 bases from V and 6 bases from J, with 6 bases between. CDR3 size: 13 residues. Germline V gene data show CDR1 as SGHTA and CDR2 as FQGNSA. CDR3 sequence reads: CASSLATGQPQHF. Written as DNA, the CDR3 is TGTGCCAGCAGCTTAGCGACGGGTCAGCCCCAGCATTTT.

The chain combines TRBV6-7 with TRBJ1-1; D gene uncertain. TRBV6-7 counts as an open reading frame of uncertain function. There are 15 residues in the CDR3. With 2 bases removed from V and 6 bases from J, the gap between germline ends came to 16 bases. CDR3 sequence reads: CASSYLGGRRPEAFF. In DNA form, the CDR3 reads TGTGCCAGCAGTTACCTAGGCGGCAGGAGGCCTGAAGCTTTCTTT.

This clone was counted a few times. V and J are TRBV30 and TRBJ2-2, with 7 bases that match TRBD1. The CDR3 totals 16 residues. Losses at the gene ends were 2 bases for V and 0 bases for J; bases not matched to a gene: 6. Germline CDR1 GTSNPN, CDR2 SVGIG (reference sequence). This CDR3 reads CAWSLGQSPNTGELFF. Here the CDR3 DNA reads TGTGCCTGGAGTCTGGGACAGAGCCCGAACACCGGGGAGCTGTTTTTT.

This clone appeared many times. At one boundary the junction diverges from the germline segment, which might be a read error. The gene calls are TRBV6-8 and TRBJ1-1; D is perhaps TRBD1 (6 bases). Germline V gives CDR1 MNHGY, CDR2 SAAAGT. The CDR3 runs 15 residues. The CDR3 DNA sequence: TGTGCCAGCAGTGACTCTTCGGGGGCGAACACTGAAGCTTTCTTT. It yields the protein CASSDSSGANTEAFF.

This clone has a handful of counts. V and J are TRBV19 and TRBJ2-5; 8 bases line up with TRBD1. V trimming: 8 bases; J trimming: 9 bases; junction bases outside the gene matches: 5. CDR3 size: 11 residues. Germline V gives CDR1 LNHDA, CDR2 SQIVND (reference sequence). The CDR3 DNA follows: TGTGCCAGTGGACAGGGTCGGTCCCAGTACTTC. It is translated as CASGQGRSQYF.

This chain connects TRBV7-6 to TRBJ2-1; 7 positions agree with TRBD2. The CDR3 consists of 16 residues. Germline V gene sequence: CDR1 SGHVS, CDR2 FNYEAQ. The ends lost 5 bases at V and 4 bases at J; junction bases unmatched: 11. CDR3 sequence: CASSPGTKDLYNEQFF. CDR3 in DNA: TGTGCCAGCAGCCCCGGGACTAAGGACCTTTACAATGAGCAGTTCTTC.